A selection of T cell receptor beta chains follows, all from one sample in a study of blood T cells in healthy people across ages. TCRdb fed the 5' RACE reads into MiXCR, producing one record per CDR3 protein. The top ten hold around a quarter of the sample, which has hundreds of thousands of distinct CDR3 sequences, 62% seen once. Material: blood. All receptors come from a man aged 30-40 years in good health. The CDR3 runs from the conserved cysteine through the conserved F or W. A D gene is named only where the DNA matches it firmly. The size entry is marked missing in some rows and otherwise reads once, few, many or a size class.

D gene: -
J gene: TRBJ2-1
V gene: TRBV12-3/TRBV12-4
clone size: -
CDR3 DNA: TGTGCCAGCAGCCCCACGCGGGGACAGAGTTACAATGAGCAGTTCTTC
CDR3 protein: CASSPTRGQSYNEQFF

D gene: TRBD2
J gene: TRBJ2-3
V gene: TRBV12-3/TRBV12-4
clone size: many
CDR3 DNA: TGTGCCAGCAGTTTTAGCGGGGGGGCGGATACGCAGTATTTT
CDR3 protein: CASSFSGGADTQYF

D gene: -
J gene: TRBJ2-6
V gene: TRBV6-4
clone size: -
CDR3 DNA: TGTGCCAGCAGTGACTCTACGTTCTGTGGGGCCAACGTCCTGACTTTC
CDR3 protein: CASSDSTFCGANVLTF

D gene: TRBD2
J gene: TRBJ2-1
V gene: TRBV9
clone size: many
CDR3 DNA: TGTGCCAGCAGCGTCCGACTAGCGGGGGGGGATGAGCAGTTCTTC
CDR3 protein: CASSVRLAGGDEQFF

D gene: -
J gene: TRBJ2-5
V gene: TRBV29-1
clone size: -
CDR3 DNA: TGCAGCGTTGTAAGGGGACCCGAAGAGACCCAGTACTTC
CDR3 protein: CSVVRGPEETQYF

D gene: -
J gene: TRBJ2-3
V gene: TRBV5-6
clone size: -
CDR3 DNA: TGTGCCAGCAGCTTTGGAGGGGGGTATGGTACAGATACGCAGTATTTT
CDR3 protein: CASSFGGGYGTDTQYF

D gene: -
J gene: TRBJ2-7
V gene: TRBV3-1
clone size: few
CDR3 DNA: TGTGCCAGCAATCCTGCCCCATACGAGCAGTACTTC
CDR3 protein: CASNPAPYEQYF

D gene: -
J gene: TRBJ2-7
V gene: TRBV9
clone size: -
CDR3 DNA: TGTGCCAGCAGCGTAGACCTCGGGGGCTCCTACGAGCAGTACTTC
CDR3 protein: CASSVDLGGSYEQYF

D gene: TRBD2
J gene: TRBJ2-1
V gene: TRBV29-1
clone size: -
CDR3 DNA: TGCTGCGTTGGAGGGACTAGCGGGGGTTACAATGAGCAGTTCTTC
CDR3 protein: CCVGGTSGGYNEQFF

D gene: TRBD1
J gene: TRBJ2-7
V gene: TRBV20-1
clone size: -
CDR3 DNA: TGCAGCGCCGTACAAGGACAGGGGATTATCTACGAGCAGTACTTC
CDR3 protein: CSAVQGQGIIYEQYF

D gene: -
J gene: TRBJ2-1
V gene: TRBV10-3
clone size: -
CDR3 DNA: TGTGCCATTGTTACTAGAGTCTCCCCCCAGCAGTTCTTC
CDR3 protein: CAIVTRVSPQQFF

D gene: TRBD2
J gene: TRBJ2-1
V gene: TRBV9
clone size: -
CDR3 DNA: TGTGCCAGCAGCGGCTACCCTGCTGCGGGGGGGACCTACAATGAGCAGTTCTTC
CDR3 protein: CASSGYPAAGGTYNEQFF

D gene: -
J gene: TRBJ1-6
V gene: TRBV25-1
clone size: -
CDR3 DNA: TGTGCCAGCAGCTCCCTTGAGAAGTTTAATTCACCCCTCCACTTT
CDR3 protein: CASSSLEKFNSPLHF

D gene: TRBD1
J gene: TRBJ2-1
V gene: TRBV7-9
clone size: -
CDR3 DNA: TGTGCCAGCAGCTCCTCCGGGACAGTTTACAATGAGCAGTTCTTC
CDR3 protein: CASSSSGTVYNEQFF

D gene: -
J gene: TRBJ1-4
V gene: TRBV20-1
clone size: few
CDR3 DNA: TGCAGTGCTAGTGGGGGGATAACTAATGAAAAACTGTTTTTT
CDR3 protein: CSASGGITNEKLFF

D gene: -
J gene: TRBJ2-5
V gene: TRBV10-2
clone size: -
CDR3 DNA: TGCGCCAGCAGTGAGTCGAGTGGGATTCGGGAGACCCAGTACTTC
CDR3 protein: CASSESSGIRETQYF

D gene: TRBD1
J gene: TRBJ2-4
V gene: TRBV20-1
clone size: few
CDR3 DNA: TGCAGTGCTAGAGACGGTCGTACAGGGGATAGCATTCAGTACTTC
CDR3 protein: CSARDGRTGDSIQYF

D gene: -
J gene: TRBJ2-5
V gene: TRBV9
clone size: few
CDR3 DNA: TGTGCCAGCAGCGTAGACGGGGGGCTGGGGGCCCAGTACTTC
CDR3 protein: CASSVDGGLGAQYF

D gene: TRBD2
J gene: TRBJ2-3
V gene: TRBV7-2
clone size: -
CDR3 DNA: TGTGCCAGCAGCTTACAGGGCGGGGGTGCAGATATGCAGTATTTT
CDR3 protein: CASSLQGGGADMQYF

D gene: -
J gene: TRBJ2-2
V gene: TRBV6-2/TRBV6-3
clone size: -
CDR3 DNA: TGTGCCAGCAGTTACTCCGCCACCGGGGAGCTGTTTTTT
CDR3 protein: CASSYSATGELFF

D gene: -
J gene: TRBJ2-7
V gene: TRBV6-5
clone size: -
CDR3 DNA: TGTGCCAGCATCGCGACATTTAGCTCCTACGAGCAGTACTTC
CDR3 protein: CASIATFSSYEQYF

D gene: TRBD1
J gene: TRBJ2-7
V gene: TRBV7-9
clone size: -
CDR3 DNA: TGTGCCAGCACCAGGGACAGGGAGGGCTACGAGCAGTACTTC
CDR3 protein: CASTRDREGYEQYF

D gene: -
J gene: TRBJ2-4
V gene: TRBV28
clone size: -
CDR3 DNA: TGTGCCAGCAGTTTATCGGGCAGACTAGCCAAAAACATTCAGTACTTC
CDR3 protein: CASSLSGRLAKNIQYF

D gene: -
J gene: TRBJ1-2
V gene: TRBV20-1
clone size: few
CDR3 DNA: TGCAGTGCTAGGGCTGGTTATGGCTACACCTTC
CDR3 protein: CSARAGYGYTF